These 2 T cell receptor beta chains were all obtained from the same sample, sequenced in a study of T cells after yellow fever vaccination. A single record per CDR3 protein comes from TCRdb applying MiXCR to the 5' RACE reads. In the table there are about 310,000 distinct CDR3 sequences, more than 3% of which are singletons. Specimen: PBMCs, collected on the day of the yellow fever booster vaccination. The receptors were gathered from a man younger than 35 who received the YFV17D yellow fever vaccine.

This clonotype occurred a few times. The chain uses TRBV4-1 and TRBJ2-1; D gene ambiguous. This CDR3 is 17 amino acids long. V was clipped by 0 bases and J by 1 base, with 13 bases between them. The germline V gene encodes CDR1 MGHRA and CDR2 YSYEKL. CDR3 nucleotides: TGCGCCAGCAGCCAAGATCCCTGGCCCTTGTCCTACAATGAGCAGTTCTTC. Its protein product is CASSQDPWPLSYNEQFF.

This clonotype has at least ten counts. The CDR3 sequence: CASSQTGQTNEQFF. In nucleotides, the CDR3 is TGTGCCAGCAGTCAAACCGGACAAACTAATGAGCAGTTCTTC. This chain uses TRBV12-3 or TRBV12-4 with TRBJ2-1; a weak D match, TRBD1 (5 bases). This CDR3 has 14 residues. V dropped 5 bases and J dropped 7 bases, with 15 bases sitting between them.